The 26 T cell receptor beta chains below all came from one sample that was sequenced in a study of CD8+CD57+ T cells in acquired aplastic anemia. Patients selected for sequencing had displayed CD8+CD57+ cell expansion by flow cytometry. Genomic DNA provided the template from which TCR beta VDJ and CDR3 profiles were obtained. TCRdb ran MiXCR on the reads and lists one entry per CDR3 protein. The sample yields 300,000 or so distinct CDR3 sequences, around three fifths seen once. The source material was sorted CD4+, CD8+, or CD8+CD57+ T cells (not recorded which) from PBMCs. The receptors were sampled from a human donor with aplastic anemia.

This clonotype was recorded a few times. The V and J genes are TRBV2 and TRBJ1-1; D not certain. V shed 8 bases and J shed 6 bases, with 10 bases lying between them. CDR3 length: 11 residues. The V gene's germline CDR1 is SNHLY and CDR2 FYNNEI. In DNA, the CDR3 is TGTGCCAGCCGTATGGGGTCTGAAGCTTTCTTT. It yields the protein CASRMGSEAFF.

The chain couples TRBV10-3 to TRBJ2-1, with D unclear. The CDR3 loop spans 11 amino acids. V dropped 2 bases and J dropped 6 bases, with 2 bases sitting between them. CDR1 is ENHRY and CDR2 is SYGVKD in the germline V gene. CDR3 in amino acids: CAISEGNEQFF. CDR3 DNA sequence: TGTGCCATCAGTGAGGGCAATGAGCAGTTCTTC.

This sequence joins TRBV7-2 and TRBJ2-5; possible D gene TRBD2, 6 bases. The CDR3 length is 13 residues. Trimming removed 6 bases from V and 2 bases from J, with 10 bases in between. Per the germline V gene, CDR1 is SGHTA and CDR2 is FQGNSA. CDR3 sequence: CASRGGPQETQYF. The CDR3 DNA sequence: TGTGCCAGCAGGGGGGGTCCACAAGAGACCCAGTACTTC.

The genes are TRBV7-2 and TRBJ1-2; perhaps TRBD1 as D (5 bases). There are 15 residues in the CDR3. The germline V and J ends were trimmed by 4 bases and 1 base, with 13 bases remaining between them. Germline V gives CDR1 SGHTA, CDR2 FQGNSA. CDR3 in DNA: TGTGCCAGCAGCTCGGGACTCCTGCTTAACTATGGCTACACCTTC. It specifies CASSSGLLLNYGYTF.

The V call is TRBV7-9, the J call TRBJ2-3; 10 bases align to TRBD2. Looked up from germline, CDR1 is SEHNR and CDR2 is FQNEAQ (reference sequence). The CDR3 runs 18 residues. Germline trimming cut 1 base from V and 0 bases from J; bases unmatched to any gene: 7. CDR3 region: CASSLGGSGGASTDTQYF. The CDR3 DNA is TGTGCCAGCAGCTTAGGGGGGAGCGGGGGGGCGAGCACAGATACGCAGTATTTT.

The table lists this clonotype with many counts. The V call is TRBV19, the J call TRBJ2-2, with 8 positions matching TRBD2. Germline V lookup: CDR1 LNHDA, CDR2 SQIVND (reference sequence). Losses at the gene ends were 1 base for V and 4 bases for J; bases not matched to a gene: 5. CDR3 length: 16 residues. The CDR3: CASSIVTSGTTGELFF. The DNA of the CDR3 is TGTGCCAGTAGTATAGTTACTAGCGGAACCACCGGGGAGCTGTTTTTT.

The J gene is TRBJ2-6, the V gene TRBV5-1, with a possible D match to TRBD1 (6 bases). The CDR3 consists of 16 residues. CDR1 SGHRS and CDR2 YFSETQ come from the germline V gene. Trimming shortened V by 2 bases and J by 2 bases, and 11 bases separated the two germline ends. CDR3: CASSLGGVAGANVLTF. The DNA for the CDR3 is TGCGCCAGCAGCTTAGGGGGAGTGGCTGGGGCCAACGTCCTGACTTTC.

The genes are TRBV20-1 and TRBJ1-6, with 8 bases aligning to TRBD1. The CDR3 spans 14 residues. With 5 bases clipped from V and 2 bases from J, the junction kept 2 bases outside the gene matches. The germline V gene encodes CDR1 DFQATT and CDR2 SNEGSKA (reference sequence). CDR3 region: CSASQGAYNSPLHF. CDR3 DNA sequence: TGCAGTGCTTCACAGGGGGCCTATAATTCACCCCTCCACTTT.

A single count supports this clonotype. The chain joins TRBV2 to TRBJ2-7; TRBD1 aligns across 7 bases. J gave up 4 bases and V 8 bases, and 5 bases lay outside the gene matches. In germline, CDR1 is SNHLY, CDR2 FYNNEI. The CDR3 runs to 12 residues. In DNA, the CDR3 is TGTGCCAGCGAGGGGGCTGGGTACGAGCAGTACTTC. Translation gives CASEGAGYEQYF. The variable domain in full, completed from reference TRBV2 and TRBJ2-7, reads EPEVTQTPSHQVTQMGQEVILRCVPISNHLYFYWYRQILGQKVEFLVSFYNNEISEKSEIFDDQFSVERPDGSNFTLKIRSTKLEDSAMYFCASEGAGYEQYFGPGTRLTVT.

The V call is TRBV29-1, the J call TRBJ2-1, with D hard to call. CDR1 and CDR2 (germline): SQVTM, ANQGSEA. The CDR3 extends over 12 amino acids. With 3 bases removed from V and 1 base from J, the gap between germline ends came to 4 bases. This chain's CDR3 is CSVDGSYNEQFF. CDR3 in DNA: TGCAGCGTTGACGGATCCTACAATGAGCAGTTCTTC.

The rearrangement links TRBV5-1 to TRBJ2-1; 13 bases match TRBD2. This CDR3 comprises 16 residues. J gave up 10 bases and V 1 base, and 8 bases lay outside the gene matches. CDR1 and CDR2 (germline): SGHRS, YFSETQ. The CDR3 DNA reads as TGCGCCAGCAGCTTGCGCCGTACTAGCGGGGGGGCGGAGCAGTTCTTC. Translation: CASSLRRTSGGAEQFF.

This clonotype appeared a few times. J is TRBJ2-2 and V is TRBV18; 8 bases align to TRBD2. Germline lookup yields CDR1 KGHSH and CDR2 LQKENI. The trim removed 3 bases at V and 7 bases at J, leaving 7 bases unmatched. CDR3 length: 15 amino acids. CDR3 nucleotide sequence: TGTGCCAGCTCACCGCCGGGACTAGATTACGGGGAGCTGTTTTTT. Translated: CASSPPGLDYGELFF.

This clonotype appeared a single time. The V gene is TRBV12-3 or TRBV12-4, the J gene TRBJ2-7, with 8 nucleotides matching TRBD1. V trimming: 5 bases; J trimming: 2 bases; junction bases outside the gene matches: 5. The CDR3 is 14 residues long. The CDR3 reads CASSKRTGTYEQYF. CDR3 coding DNA: TGTGCCAGCAGTAAAAGGACAGGGACCTACGAGCAGTACTTC.

The CDR3 DNA follows: TGCAGCGTATTGGACGCGGGGGGGAACACTGAAGCTTTCTTT. Translated, it gives CSVLDAGGNTEAFF. This chain connects TRBV29-1 to TRBJ1-1, with D tentatively TRBD1 (5 bases). The CDR3 spans 14 residues. V was trimmed by 6 bases and J by 1 base, leaving 15 bases between them. Germline V gives CDR1 SQVTM, CDR2 ANQGSEA.

This clonotype appeared many times. V usage is TRBV7-9 and J usage is TRBJ2-1; maybe TRBD2 (5 bases). CDR3 length: 15 residues. Germline V gene data show CDR1 as SEHNR and CDR2 as FQNEAQ (reference sequence). The ends were cut back, 4 bases at V and 8 bases at J, with 18 bases in the middle. Written as DNA, the CDR3 is TGTGCCAGCAGCTCCTTTGGAGGCCGTTTCCATGAGCAGTTCTTC. The encoded protein is CASSSFGGRFHEQFF.

The chain recombines TRBV7-2 with TRBJ2-7; 10 nucleotides agree with TRBD1. Germline V CDR1 and CDR2: SGHTA, FQGNSA. V lost 4 bases, J lost 6 bases, and 6 bases stayed unmatched. The CDR3 runs 14 residues. This CDR3 is CASSYDRGQTEQYF. The CDR3 bases are TGTGCCAGCAGCTACGACAGGGGGCAAACCGAGCAGTACTTC.

There are a few counts of this clonotype. This chain joins TRBV6-5 and TRBJ1-2, with 10 bases aligning to TRBD1. The CDR3 has 15 residues. V lost 2 bases, J lost 8 bases, and 8 bases stayed unmatched. Germline CDR1 and CDR2: MNHEY and SVGAGI. As DNA, the CDR3 is TGTGCCAGCAGTTACGTGACAGGGGGCATCTACGGCTACACCTTC. Its protein product is CASSYVTGGIYGYTF.

The V and J genes are TRBV25-1 and TRBJ2-2, with TRBD1 identical over 10 bases. Unmatched junction bases numbered 8, after V lost 6 bases and J lost 4 bases. Germline values: CDR1 MGHDK, CDR2 SYGVNS. The CDR3 spans 16 residues. The CDR3 loop is CASSPWTGGSTGELFF. DNA for the CDR3: TGTGCCAGCAGCCCCTGGACAGGGGGAAGCACCGGGGAGCTGTTTTTT.

The chain couples TRBV7-9 to TRBJ1-4; no clear D. Germline CDR1 and CDR2: SEHNR and FQNEAQ (reference sequence). The CDR3 is 15 amino acids. Trimming left V 0 bases short and J 8 bases short, with 13 bases between. CDR3 protein: CASSLAVTDGEKLFF. CDR3 DNA sequence: TGTGCCAGCAGCTTAGCCGTAACGGACGGAGAAAAACTGTTTTTT.

This sequence joins TRBV7-6 and TRBJ2-1; D remains ambiguous. V gave up 1 base and J gave up 3 bases, with 16 bases separating them. CDR3 size: 17 residues. Germline CDR1 is SGHVS and CDR2 is FNYEAQ. CDR3 DNA: TGTGCCAGCAGCTTAGGCGGCGGCGAACTCGACTACAATGAGCAGTTCTTC. Encoded protein: CASSLGGGELDYNEQFF.

The rearrangement joins TRBV7-9 to TRBJ2-7; 12 bases are a match to TRBD1. Judging by the DNA end, TRBJ2-5 fits better; the J call may be wrong. The CDR3 has 18 residues. Germline lookup yields CDR1 SEHNR and CDR2 FQNEAQ (reference sequence). The CDR3 nucleotides are TGTGCCAGCAGCTTAGGGTTTGGGACAGGGGGCTTCCAAGAGACCCAGTACTTC. The encoded protein is CASSLGFGTGGFQETQYF.

The chain is built from TRBV20-1 and TRBJ2-2, with 9 nucleotides matching TRBD1. The CDR3 length is 20 residues. Germline trimming cut 1 base from V and 1 base from J; bases unmatched to any gene: 16. Germline V gives CDR1 DFQATT, CDR2 SNEGSKA (reference sequence). CDR3 in amino acids: CSARAGTGGAGPLNTGELFF. CDR3 nucleotide sequence: TGCAGTGCTAGAGCTGGTACAGGGGGCGCTGGCCCCTTGAACACCGGGGAGCTGTTTTTT.

This clonotype has ten or more counts. The gene calls are TRBV5-1 and TRBJ1-4; D call uncertain. V lost 2 bases and J 5 bases, leaving 10 bases between the germline ends. CDR1 SGHRS and CDR2 YFSETQ come from the germline V gene. The CDR3 runs to 14 residues. The CDR3 coding sequence is TGCGCCAGCAGCTTTTCTCCTGGCAATGAAAAACTGTTTTTT. This gives the protein CASSFSPGNEKLFF.

A word on this clonotype: A junction boundary mismatches the germline segment, possibly from a read error. The chain couples TRBV6-5 to TRBJ2-3; 11 bases match TRBD2. The CDR3 spans 15 residues. Germline CDR1 reads MNHEY; CDR2 reads SVGAGI. The CDR3 loop is CASLRLAGHTDKQYF. As DNA, the CDR3 is TGTGCCAGCCTTCGACTAGCGGGACACACAGATAAGCAGTATTTT.

As regards this clonotype: This is likely a read error, given that the CDR3 carries no conserved phenylalanine or tryptophan at its end. The DNA is omitted, as the CDR3 cannot be located on it reliably, and the CDR3 follows TCRdb's listing. The CDR3: CASSFGQGRHL. The gene calls are TRBV7-8 and TRBJ2-7; TRBD1, as called in the table, went unchecked against the DNA. Germline V CDR1 and CDR2: SGHVS, FQNEAQ. The length of the CDR3 is 11 amino acids, counting both ends.

As to this clonotype: A junction end diverges from the germline sequence, so it may reflect a read error. CDR3 sequence: CASRGGVRQETLYF. For the CDR3, the DNA is TGTGCCAGCAGGGGGGGCGTCCGGCAAGAGACCCTGTACTTC. V and J are TRBV19 and TRBJ2-5; possibly TRBD1 or TRBD2 for D (7 bases each). Germline V CDR1 and CDR2: LNHDA, SQIVND (reference sequence). This CDR3 comprises 14 residues.